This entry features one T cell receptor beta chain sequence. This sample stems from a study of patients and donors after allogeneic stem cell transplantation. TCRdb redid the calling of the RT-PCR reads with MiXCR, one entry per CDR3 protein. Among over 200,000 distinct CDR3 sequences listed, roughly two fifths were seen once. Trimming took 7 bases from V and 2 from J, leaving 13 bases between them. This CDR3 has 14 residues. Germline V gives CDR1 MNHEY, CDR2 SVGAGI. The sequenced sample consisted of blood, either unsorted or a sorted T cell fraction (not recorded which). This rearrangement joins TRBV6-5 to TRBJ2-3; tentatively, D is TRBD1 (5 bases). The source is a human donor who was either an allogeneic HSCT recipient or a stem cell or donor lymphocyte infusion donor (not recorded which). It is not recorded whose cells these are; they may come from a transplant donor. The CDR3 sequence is CASTTGRVTDTQYF. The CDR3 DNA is TGTGCCAGCACCACCGGCAGGGTCACAGATACGCAGTATTTT.